The entry below gives a single T cell receptor (beta chain) sequence along with its context. Which antigen it targets is not known. The input lacks base qualities; no much larger clone sits a single base away. The data are from a study of blood T cell repertoires in COVID-19 (TCRdb year 2020). Context from the whole study: The collaborator samples originated in the United States, Italy and Spain and spanned the acute and convalescent phases of COVID-19. The sample metadata nearly always contained a de-identified subject ID, COVID-19 status, age in years and sex. The repertoires were made available in a free public database intended to serve as a resource for research on the immune response to SARS-CoV-2. Samples came from the ongoing ImmuneRACE study (first 160 participants) plus 1,254 subjects from 6 global collaborators. Where HLA class I and class II types were available, the types were taken from metadata supplied by the sample provider, not from assay-based typing. The prospective study material was composed of cDNA or gDNA derived from T cells, B-cell-depleted T cells, or PBMCs. Deeply sampled blood TCRbeta repertoires from subjects exposed to, actively infected with, or recovered from COVID-19 were included in the dataset. General study outcomes and caveats: How much clinical and demographic metadata was included differed by source and by participant, and the metadata was provided uncurated.

TCRbeta CDR3 regions were amplified from genomic DNA using the immunoSEQ Assay, a bias-controlled multiplex PCR. The original methods were these. The number of nucleated cells in each sample was estimated from the amplification of reference gene primers within the assay. To quantify the absolute abundance of each unique TCRbeta CDR3 rearrangement, sequence reads were collapsed and filtered. Productive Simpson clonality was computed per sample as the square root of Simpson's diversity index over productive rearrangements. Here the immuneACCESS table is served through TCRdb, limited to in-frame sequences with V and J called. Missing clones are a known gap in these copies; in checked studies unresolved V genes cover under half, and the rest lacks a known reason. V, J and clone size reflect that table, while D and trimming were determined from the DNA. The sample table holds 200,000 to 300,000 clones, of which around 90% were seen once. In total, the top ten clones hold roughly 3.6% of the sample.

The CDR3 holds 18 amino acids from the cysteine to the phenylalanine. Only CDR3 DNA is held: 54 bases, read in frame from base 1. V is cut back by 4 bases and J by 5 bases, with 12 bases in the junction unmatched. CDR1 and CDR2, per the germline V gene (reference sequence), are PRHDT and FYEKMQ. Whole blood was collected in K2EDTA tubes by collaborating institutions according to the institutions' own protocols. For TCRbeta analysis, collaborators shipped samples in one of three forms: frozen whole blood, isolated PBMCs, or DNA extracted from either of those sample types. The clonotype comes from a woman in her forties with acute or convalescent COVID-19. Recombination joined TRBV13 with TRBJ2-5; a stretch of 14 junction bases matches TRBD2. The sample comprised peripheral blood. The CDR3 region reads CASSSGTEGLAGVETQYF. The DNA sequence reads TGTGCCAGCAGCTCTGGAACAGAGGGACTAGCGGGGGTGGAGACCCAGTACTTC.